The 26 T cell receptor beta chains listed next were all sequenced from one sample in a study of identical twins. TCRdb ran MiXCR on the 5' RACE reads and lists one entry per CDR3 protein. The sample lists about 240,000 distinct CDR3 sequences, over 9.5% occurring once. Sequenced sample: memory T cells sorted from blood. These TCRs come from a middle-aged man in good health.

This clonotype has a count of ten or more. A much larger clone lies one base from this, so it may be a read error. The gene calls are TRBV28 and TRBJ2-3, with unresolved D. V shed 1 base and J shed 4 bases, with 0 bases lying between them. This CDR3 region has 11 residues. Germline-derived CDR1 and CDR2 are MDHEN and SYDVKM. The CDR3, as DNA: TGTGCCAGCAGTTTATCAGATACGCAGTATTTT. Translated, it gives CASSLSDTQYF.

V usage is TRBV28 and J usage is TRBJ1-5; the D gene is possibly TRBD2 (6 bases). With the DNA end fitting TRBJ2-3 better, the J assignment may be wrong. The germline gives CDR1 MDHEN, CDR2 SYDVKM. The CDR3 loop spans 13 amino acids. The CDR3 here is CAIVGRDDQPQYF. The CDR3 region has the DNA TGTGCCATCGTAGGGCGGGACGATCAGCCCCAGTATTTT.

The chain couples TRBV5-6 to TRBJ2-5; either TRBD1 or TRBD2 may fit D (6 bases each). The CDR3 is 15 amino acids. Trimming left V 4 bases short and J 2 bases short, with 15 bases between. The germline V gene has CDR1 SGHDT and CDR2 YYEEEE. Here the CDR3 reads CASSRGRGLQETQYF. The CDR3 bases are TGTGCCAGCAGCCGGGGGCGGGGCCTGCAAGAGACCCAGTACTTC.

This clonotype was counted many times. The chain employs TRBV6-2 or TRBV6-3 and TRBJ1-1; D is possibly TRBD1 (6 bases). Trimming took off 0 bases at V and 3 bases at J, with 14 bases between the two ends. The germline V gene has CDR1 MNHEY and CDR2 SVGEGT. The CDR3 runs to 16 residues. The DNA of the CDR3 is TGTGCCAGCAGTTACTCGACTTGGGGGCGAGACACTGAAGCTTTCTTT. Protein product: CASSYSTWGRDTEAFF.

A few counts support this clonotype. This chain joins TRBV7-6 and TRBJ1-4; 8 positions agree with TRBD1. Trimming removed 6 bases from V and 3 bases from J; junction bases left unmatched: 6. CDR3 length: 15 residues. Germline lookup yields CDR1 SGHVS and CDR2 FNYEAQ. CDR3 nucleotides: TGTGCCAGCAGTCAGGGGGCGTTGGCTAATGAAAAACTGTTTTTT. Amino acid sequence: CASSQGALANEKLFF.

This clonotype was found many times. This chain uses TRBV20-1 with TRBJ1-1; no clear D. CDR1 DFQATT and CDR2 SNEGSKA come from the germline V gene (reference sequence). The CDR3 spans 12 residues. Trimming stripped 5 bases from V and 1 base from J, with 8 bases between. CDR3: CSAQQPNTEAFF. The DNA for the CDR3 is TGCAGTGCTCAACAGCCGAACACTGAAGCTTTCTTT.

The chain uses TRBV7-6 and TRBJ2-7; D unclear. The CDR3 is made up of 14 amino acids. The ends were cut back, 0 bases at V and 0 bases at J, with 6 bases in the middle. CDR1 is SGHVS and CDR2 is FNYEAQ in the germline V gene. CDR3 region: CASSLAPSSYEQYF. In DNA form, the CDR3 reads TGTGCCAGCAGCTTAGCTCCTAGCTCCTACGAGCAGTACTTC. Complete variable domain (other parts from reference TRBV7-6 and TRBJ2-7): GAGVSQSPRYKVTKRGQDVALRCDPISGHVSLYWYRQALGQGPEFLTYFNYEAQQDKSGLPNDRFSAERPEGSISTLTIQRTEQRDSAMYRCASSLAPSSYEQYFGPGTRLTVT.

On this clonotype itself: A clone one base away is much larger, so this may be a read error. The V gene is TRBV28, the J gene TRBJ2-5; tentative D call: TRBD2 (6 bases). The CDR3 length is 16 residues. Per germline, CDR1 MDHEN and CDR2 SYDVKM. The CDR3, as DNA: TGTGCCTGCAGTTTATGGGGGGACTTCCTGGGGGAGACCCAGTACTTC. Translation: CACSLWGDFLGETQYF.

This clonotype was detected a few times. The CDR3 DNA reads TGCAGCGTTGCAGGGACAGGGTATTCAGATACGCAGTATTTT. The encoded protein is CSVAGTGYSDTQYF. V usage is TRBV29-1 and J usage is TRBJ2-3; 9 bases fit TRBD1. The CDR3 totals 14 residues. The V and J ends lost 4 bases and 4 bases, in that order; junction bases with no gene match: 6. In germline, CDR1 is SQVTM, CDR2 ANQGSEA.

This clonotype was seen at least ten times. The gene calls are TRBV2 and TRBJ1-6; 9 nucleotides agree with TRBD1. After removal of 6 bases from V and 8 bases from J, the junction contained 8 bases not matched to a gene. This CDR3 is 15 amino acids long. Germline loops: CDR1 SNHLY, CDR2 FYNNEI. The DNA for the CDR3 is TGTGCCAGCAGAACGGACAGGGGCGGATATTCACCCCTCCACTTT. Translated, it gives CASRTDRGGYSPLHF.

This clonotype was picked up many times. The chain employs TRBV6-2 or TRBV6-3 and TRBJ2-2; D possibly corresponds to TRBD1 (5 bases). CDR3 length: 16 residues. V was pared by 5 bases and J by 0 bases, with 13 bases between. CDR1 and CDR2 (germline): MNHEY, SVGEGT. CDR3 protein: CASSKRQLSNTGELFF. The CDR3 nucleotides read TGTGCCAGCAGTAAAAGACAGTTATCGAACACCGGGGAGCTGTTTTTT.

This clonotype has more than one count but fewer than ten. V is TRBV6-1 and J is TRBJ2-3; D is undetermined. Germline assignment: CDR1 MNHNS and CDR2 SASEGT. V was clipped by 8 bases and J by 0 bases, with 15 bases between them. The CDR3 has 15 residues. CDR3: CASAPRHTSTDTQYF. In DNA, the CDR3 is TGTGCCAGCGCCCCGCGCCATACTAGCACAGATACGCAGTATTTT.

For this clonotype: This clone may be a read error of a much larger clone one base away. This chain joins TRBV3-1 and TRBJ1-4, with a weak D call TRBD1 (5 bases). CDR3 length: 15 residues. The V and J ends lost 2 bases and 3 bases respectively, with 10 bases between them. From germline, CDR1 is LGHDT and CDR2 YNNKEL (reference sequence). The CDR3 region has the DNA TGTGCCAGCAGCCAAACGACAGCAGCTAATGAAAAACTGTTTTTT. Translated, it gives CASSQTTAANEKLFF.

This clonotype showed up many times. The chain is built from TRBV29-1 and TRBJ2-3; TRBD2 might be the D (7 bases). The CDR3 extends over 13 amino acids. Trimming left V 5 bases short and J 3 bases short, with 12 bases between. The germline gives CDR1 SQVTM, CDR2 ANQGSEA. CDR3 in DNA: TGCAGCGTTTGGGAGGGGGGTACAGATACGCAGTATTTT. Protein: CSVWEGGTDTQYF.

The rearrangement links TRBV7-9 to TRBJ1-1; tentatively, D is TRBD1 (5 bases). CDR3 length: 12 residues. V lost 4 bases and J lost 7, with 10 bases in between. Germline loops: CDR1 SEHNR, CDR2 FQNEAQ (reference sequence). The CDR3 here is CASSSDRDEAFF. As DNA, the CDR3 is TGTGCCAGCAGCTCTGACAGAGATGAAGCTTTCTTT.

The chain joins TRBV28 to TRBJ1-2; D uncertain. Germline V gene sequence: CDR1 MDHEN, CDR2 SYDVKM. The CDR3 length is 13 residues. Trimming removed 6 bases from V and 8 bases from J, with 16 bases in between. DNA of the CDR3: TGTGCCAGCAGCCCGACCGGGGATCGGGGCTACACCTTC. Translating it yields CASSPTGDRGYTF.

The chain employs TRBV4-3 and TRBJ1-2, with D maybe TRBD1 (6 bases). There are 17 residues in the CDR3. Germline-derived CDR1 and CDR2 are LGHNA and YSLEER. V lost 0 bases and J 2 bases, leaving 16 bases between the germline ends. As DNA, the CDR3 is TGCGCCAGCAGCCAAGAATTGGTGGGGGCGGGCAACTATGGCTACACCTTC. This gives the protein CASSQELVGAGNYGYTF.

DNA of the CDR3: TGTGCCAGTAGTATAGACCGGAACTTTGGCACTGAAGCTTTCTTT. Translation: CASSIDRNFGTEAFF. V usage is TRBV19 and J usage is TRBJ1-1; no definite D call. The CDR3 totals 15 residues. Trimming took off 0 bases at V and 4 bases at J, with 12 bases between the two ends. The germline V gene encodes CDR1 LNHDA and CDR2 SQIVND (reference sequence).

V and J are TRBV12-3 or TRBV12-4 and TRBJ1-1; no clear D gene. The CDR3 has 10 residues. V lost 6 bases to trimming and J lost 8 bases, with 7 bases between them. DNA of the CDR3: TGTGCCAGCAGCCTGGTCGAAGCTTTCTTT. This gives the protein CASSLVEAFF.

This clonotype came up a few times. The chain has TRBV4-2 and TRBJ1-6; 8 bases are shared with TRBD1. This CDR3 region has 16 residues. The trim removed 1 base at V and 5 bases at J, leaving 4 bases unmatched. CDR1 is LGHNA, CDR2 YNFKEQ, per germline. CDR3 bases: TGTGCCAGCAGCCAAGCTGGACAGGGAGATAATTCACCCCTCCACTTT. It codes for CASSQAGQGDNSPLHF.

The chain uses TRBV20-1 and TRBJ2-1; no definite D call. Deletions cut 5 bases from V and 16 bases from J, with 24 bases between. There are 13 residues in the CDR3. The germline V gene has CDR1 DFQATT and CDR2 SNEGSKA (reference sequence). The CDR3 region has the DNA TGCAGTGCTTCCTCATTCGGGTCCCTTGGCGGATTCTTC. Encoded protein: CSASSFGSLGGFF.

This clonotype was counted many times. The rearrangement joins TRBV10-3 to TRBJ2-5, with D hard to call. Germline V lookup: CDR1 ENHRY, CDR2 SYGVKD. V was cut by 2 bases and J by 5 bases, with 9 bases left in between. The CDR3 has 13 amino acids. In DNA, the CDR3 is TGTGCCATCAGTGAGACAGATTGGGAGACCCAGTACTTC. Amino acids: CAISETDWETQYF.

CDR3 region: CSARPGWASQNTDTQYF. The CDR3 nucleotides are TGCAGTGCTAGACCCGGCTGGGCTAGCCAAAACACAGATACGCAGTATTTT. The rearrangement links TRBV20-1 to TRBJ2-3; D possibly corresponds to TRBD2 (5 bases). CDR1 and CDR2 from the germline V gene are DFQATT and SNEGSKA (reference sequence). Trimming removed 2 bases at V and 2 bases at J, with 20 bases between. CDR3 size: 17 residues.

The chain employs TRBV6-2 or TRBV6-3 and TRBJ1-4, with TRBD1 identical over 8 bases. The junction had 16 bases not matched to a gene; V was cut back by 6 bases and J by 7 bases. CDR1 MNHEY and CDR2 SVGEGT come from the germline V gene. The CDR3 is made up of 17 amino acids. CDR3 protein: CASRQDRAEGLGEKLFF. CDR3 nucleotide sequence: TGTGCCAGCAGACAGGACAGGGCAGAAGGTCTTGGTGAAAAACTGTTTTTT.

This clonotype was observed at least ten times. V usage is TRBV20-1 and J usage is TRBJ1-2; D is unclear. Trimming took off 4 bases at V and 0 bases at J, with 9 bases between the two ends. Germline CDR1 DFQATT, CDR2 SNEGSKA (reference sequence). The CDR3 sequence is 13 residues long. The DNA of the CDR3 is TGCAGTGCTATGCCGCAAGCTAACTATGGCTACACCTTC. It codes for CSAMPQANYGYTF.

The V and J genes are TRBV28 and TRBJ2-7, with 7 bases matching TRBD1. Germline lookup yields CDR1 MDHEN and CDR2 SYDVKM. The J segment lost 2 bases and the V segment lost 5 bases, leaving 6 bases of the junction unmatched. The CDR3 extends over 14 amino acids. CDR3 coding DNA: TGTGCCAGCAGTGGACAGGATGGAACCTACGAGCAGTACTTC. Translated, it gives CASSGQDGTYEQYF.